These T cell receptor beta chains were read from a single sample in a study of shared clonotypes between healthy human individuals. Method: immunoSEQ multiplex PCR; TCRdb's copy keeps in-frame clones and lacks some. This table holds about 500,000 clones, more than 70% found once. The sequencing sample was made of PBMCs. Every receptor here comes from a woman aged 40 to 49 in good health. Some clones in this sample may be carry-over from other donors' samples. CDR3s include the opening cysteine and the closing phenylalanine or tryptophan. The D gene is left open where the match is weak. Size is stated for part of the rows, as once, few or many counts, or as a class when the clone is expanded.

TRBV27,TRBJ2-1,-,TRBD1,CASSNRGLGEQFF,TGTGCCAGCAGTAACAGGGGGCTTGGTGAGCAGTTCTTC
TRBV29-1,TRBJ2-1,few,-,CSVVPQAHNEQFF,TGCAGCGTTGTCCCCCAGGCCCACAATGAGCAGTTCTTC
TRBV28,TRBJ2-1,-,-,CASSLSGTLQFF,TGTGCCAGCAGTTTAAGTGGGACGCTCCAGTTCTTC
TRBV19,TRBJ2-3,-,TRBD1,CASSSRDRNTDTQYF,TGTGCCAGTAGTAGTCGGGACAGAAACACAGATACGCAGTATTTT
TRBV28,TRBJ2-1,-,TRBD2,CASSPSGAGPHNEQFF,TGTGCCAGCAGCCCCAGTGGAGCGGGGCCTCACAATGAGCAGTTCTTC
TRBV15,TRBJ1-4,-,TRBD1,CATSRLQGDVEKLFF,TGTGCCACCAGCAGATTACAGGGGGATGTTGAAAAACTGTTTTTT
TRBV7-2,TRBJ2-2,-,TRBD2,CASSLARIGRTYTGELFF,TGTGCCAGCAGCTTAGCGAGGATCGGGAGGACATACACCGGGGAGCTGTTTTTT
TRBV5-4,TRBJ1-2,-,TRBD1,CASSFGTGGYTF,TGTGCCAGCAGCTTCGGGACAGGCGGCTACACCTTC
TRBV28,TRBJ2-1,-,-,CASSYKNEQFF,TGTGCCAGCAGTTATAAAAATGAGCAGTTCTTC
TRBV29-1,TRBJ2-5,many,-,CSVSLIQETQYF,TGCAGCGTTTCATTAATCCAAGAGACCCAGTACTTC
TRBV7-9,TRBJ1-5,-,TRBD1,CASSSLRQGLGQPQHF,TGTGCCAGCAGCTCCCTACGACAGGGTCTAGGGCAGCCCCAGCATTTT
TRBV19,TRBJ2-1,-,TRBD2,CASSTGLAGWDEQFF,TGTGCCAGTAGTACAGGACTAGCGGGATGGGATGAGCAGTTCTTC
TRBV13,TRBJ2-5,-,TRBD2,CASSRLAGSGAQYF,TGTGCCAGCAGCCGACTAGCGGGGAGTGGGGCCCAGTACTTC
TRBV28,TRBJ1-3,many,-,CASSWTMGSSGNTIYF,TGTGCCAGCAGTTGGACGATGGGCTCCTCTGGAAACACCATATATTTT
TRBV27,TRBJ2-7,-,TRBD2,CASSEAGGPHEQYF,TGTGCCAGCAGTGAAGCGGGAGGGCCTCACGAGCAGTACTTC
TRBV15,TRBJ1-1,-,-,CAASRDKGAEAFF,TGTGCCGCCAGCAGAGATAAAGGAGCTGAAGCTTTCTTT
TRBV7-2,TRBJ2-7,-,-,CASSVTGLTEQYF,TGTGCCAGCAGCGTTACAGGGCTTACTGAGCAGTACTTC
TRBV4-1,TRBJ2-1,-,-,CASSPLILSGNEQFF,TGCGCCAGCAGCCCCCTCATCCTTAGCGGCAATGAGCAGTTCTTC
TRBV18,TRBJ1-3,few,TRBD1,CASSPGTGAISGNTIYF,TGTGCCAGCTCACCGGGGACAGGGGCCATCTCTGGAAACACCATATATTTT
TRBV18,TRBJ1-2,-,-,CASSPRTDNYGYTF,TGTGCCAGCTCACCACGGACAGACAACTATGGCTACACCTTC
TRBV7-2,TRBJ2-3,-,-,CASSLDPGADTQYF,TGTGCCAGCAGCTTAGATCCGGGGGCAGATACGCAGTATTTT
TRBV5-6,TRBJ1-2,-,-,CASSFSGVWDGYTF,TGTGCCAGCAGCTTTTCAGGGGTTTGGGATGGCTACACCTTC
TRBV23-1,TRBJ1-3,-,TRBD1,CASSLPSGTGAGNTIYF,TGCGCCAGCAGTCTGCCCTCCGGGACAGGGGCTGGAAACACCATATATTTT
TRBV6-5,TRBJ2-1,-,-,CASSYSRGRNEQFF,TGTGCCAGCAGTTACAGTCGGGGCCGCAATGAGCAGTTCTTC
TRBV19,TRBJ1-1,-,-,CASSSWQLATEAFF,TGTGCCAGCAGCTCTTGGCAACTCGCCACTGAAGCTTTCTTT
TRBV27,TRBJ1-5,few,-,CASGGAPQHF,TGTGCCAGCGGTGGGGCGCCCCAGCATTTT
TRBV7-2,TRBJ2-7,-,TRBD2,CASSVGLADTYEQYF,TGTGCCAGCAGCGTTGGACTAGCGGATACTTACGAGCAGTACTTC
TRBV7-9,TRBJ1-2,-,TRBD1,CASSLTGGHGYTF,TGTGCCAGCAGCCTCACAGGGGGCCATGGCTACACCTTC
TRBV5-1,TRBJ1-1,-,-,CASSLDRRTEAFF,TGCGCCAGCAGCTTGGATCGTCGGACTGAAGCTTTCTTT
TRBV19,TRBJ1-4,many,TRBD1,CASSITGGDEKLFF,TGTGCCAGTAGTATCACAGGGGGCGATGAAAAACTGTTTTTT
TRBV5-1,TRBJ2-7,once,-,CASSLARDFLYEQYF,TGCGCCAGCAGCTTGGCCCGGGACTTCCTATACGAGCAGTACTTC
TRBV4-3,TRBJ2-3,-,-,CASSQDQTDTQYF,TGCGCCAGCAGCCAAGACCAAACAGATACGCAGTATTTT
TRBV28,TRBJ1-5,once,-,CASSLIRTEGNQPQHF,TGTGCCAGCAGTTTAATTAGGACAGAGGGCAATCAGCCCCAGCATTTT
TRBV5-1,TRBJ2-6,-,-,CASSLEGGSGANVLTF,TGCGCCAGCAGCTTGGAAGGGGGCTCTGGGGCCAACGTCCTGACTTTC
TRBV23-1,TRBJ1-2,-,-,CASSHPPGTYGYTF,TGCGCCAGCAGTCATCCGCCAGGGACCTATGGCTACACCTTC
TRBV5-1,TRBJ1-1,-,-,CASSSALNTEAFF,TGCGCCAGCAGTTCCGCACTGAACACTGAAGCTTTCTTT
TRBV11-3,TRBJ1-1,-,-,CASSFGVSTEAFF,TGTGCCAGCAGCTTTGGGGTAAGCACTGAAGCTTTCTTT
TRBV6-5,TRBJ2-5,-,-,CASSYQETQYF,TGTGCCAGCAGTTACCAAGAGACCCAGTACTTC
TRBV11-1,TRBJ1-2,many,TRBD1,CASSPWDRGNYGYTF,TGTGCCAGCAGCCCCTGGGACAGGGGAAACTATGGCTACACCTTC
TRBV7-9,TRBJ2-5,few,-,CASSLVQTHQETQYF,TGTGCCAGCAGCTTAGTGCAGACTCACCAAGAGACCCAGTACTTC
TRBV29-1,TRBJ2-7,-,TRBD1,CSVTRQGSYEQYF,TGCAGCGTTACCAGACAGGGGAGCTACGAGCAGTACTTC
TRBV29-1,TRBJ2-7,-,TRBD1,CSVAGDRAVYEQYF,TGCAGCGTCGCCGGGGACAGGGCCGTTTACGAGCAGTACTTC
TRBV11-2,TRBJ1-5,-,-,CASSLGRGDQPQHF,TGTGCCAGCAGCTTAGGGAGGGGGGATCAGCCCCAGCATTTT
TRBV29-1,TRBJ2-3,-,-,CSVVGQETDTQYF,TGCAGCGTTGTGGGACAAGAGACAGATACGCAGTATTTT
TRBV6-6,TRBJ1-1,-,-,CASGTGSNTEAFF,TGTGCCAGCGGTACGGGCTCGAACACTGAAGCTTTCTTT
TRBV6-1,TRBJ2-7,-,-,CASSEARSSSYEQYF,TGTGCCAGCAGTGAAGCGCGCAGTAGCTCCTACGAGCAGTACTTC
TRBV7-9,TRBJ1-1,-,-,CASSTQGNTEAFF,TGTGCCAGCAGTACACAGGGTAACACTGAAGCTTTCTTT
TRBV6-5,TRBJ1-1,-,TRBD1,CASSYSGTGEIEAFF,TGTGCCAGCAGTTACTCCGGGACAGGGGAAATTGAAGCTTTCTTT
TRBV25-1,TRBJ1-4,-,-,CASSVPEDNEKLFF,TGTGCCAGCAGTGTCCCAGAGGATAATGAAAAACTGTTTTTT
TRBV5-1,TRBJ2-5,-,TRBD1,CASSLYPGGRETQYF,TGCGCCAGCAGCTTGTACCCAGGGGGCAGGGAGACCCAGTACTTC
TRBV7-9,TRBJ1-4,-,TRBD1,CASGRGQGDEKLFF,TGTGCCAGCGGCAGGGGACAGGGGGATGAAAAACTGTTTTTT
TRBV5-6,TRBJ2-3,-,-,CASSLGNRASTDTQYF,TGTGCCAGCAGCTTGGGGAACCGAGCCAGCACAGATACGCAGTATTTT
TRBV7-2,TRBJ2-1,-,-,CASSLEGTRGNEQFF,TGTGCCAGCAGCTTAGAGGGGACCAGGGGCAATGAGCAGTTCTTC
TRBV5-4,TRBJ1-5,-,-,CASSTGTGDQPQHF,TGTGCCAGCAGCACTGGGACCGGAGATCAGCCCCAGCATTTT
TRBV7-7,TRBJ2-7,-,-,CASSRTDGSEQYF,TGTGCTAGCAGCCGAACGGACGGGTCCGAGCAGTACTTC
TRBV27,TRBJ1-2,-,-,CASSAPRRDGSGGYTF,TGTGCCAGCAGTGCCCCTCGAAGGGACGGGTCAGGTGGCTACACCTTC
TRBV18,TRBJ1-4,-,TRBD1,CASSRGTADHEKLFF,TGTGCCAGCTCCCGTGGGACAGCGGACCATGAAAAACTGTTTTTT
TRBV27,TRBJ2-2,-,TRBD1,CASRPPGTGSGELFF,TGTGCCAGCAGACCACCCGGGACAGGGTCCGGGGAGCTGTTTTTT
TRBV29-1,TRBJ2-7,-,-,CSVGHSYEQYF,TGCAGCGTCGGACACTCCTACGAGCAGTACTTC
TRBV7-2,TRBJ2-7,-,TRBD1,CASSTLGQLGHEQYF,TGTGCCAGCAGTACCCTGGGACAGCTTGGCCACGAGCAGTACTTC